The entry that follows covers one T cell receptor beta chain sequence. The antigen remains unidentified. This sample was taken from a study of identifying expanded T cells in peripheral blood. Findings of the study overall: Technical replicates showed about 1.2 changed clones; approximately 2 weeks roughly 18; four weeks 19. Across healthy donors, higher total template counts meant significantly greater approximately two-week count variance.

Profiled with immunoSEQ multiplex PCR; TCRdb holds only in-frame clones, not every one. The sample carries about 78,000 clones, about 83% recorded once. This sequence originates from a person between 18 and 70 years old in good health. Material for sequencing was blood.

In DNA form, the CDR3 reads TGTGCCAGCAGTCCCTCTACAGGAGGCCACACCATATATTTT. It encodes CASSPSTGGHTIYF. This chain links TRBV27 with TRBJ1-3; perhaps TRBD1 as D (5 bases). Trimming removed 5 bases at V and 8 bases at J, with 16 bases between. This CDR3 comprises 14 residues. Looked up from germline, CDR1 is MNHEY and CDR2 is SMNVEV (reference sequence).